The sample holds a few counts of the clone carrying this TCR beta chain. Its antigen is undetermined. Other DNA variants within this sample encode the same CDR3. Primers: 60 Vbeta forward and 13 Jbeta reverse. In the original analysis: There were 80 million or so unique TCR beta chains by a later count, and about 11 million of them were shared. Assay used: immunoSEQ multiplex PCR; TCRdb lists only in-frame clones, some missing. That table furnishes V, J and clone size, whereas the DNA furnished D and trimming. Of 25,000 or so clones listed, 75% to 80% are singletons. The data are from a study of cytomegalovirus exposure and HLA in healthy donors. V was trimmed by 4 bases and J by 2 bases, leaving 15 bases between them. The CDR3 spans 15 residues. CDR1 LNHNV and CDR2 YYDKDF come from the germline V gene (reference sequence). Study-wide results and limits: The authors later found HLA-associated TCR beta chains more clonally expanded than equally common others. About 87% or about 30% of the time was how often most TCR beta V segments were productive, according to an earlier analysis. Some V segments could not be told apart, so they were left out, TRBV6-2 and TRBV6-3 among them.

The specimen was PBMCs. The receptor's source is a male donor in good health and CMV-seronegative. This chain links TRBV15 with TRBJ2-7, with D possibly being TRBD1 (7 bases). The CDR3 region is CATSKETGEAYEQYF. The CDR3 bases are TGTGCCACCAGCAAGGAAACAGGGGAGGCCTACGAGCAGTACTTC.